The next 16 T cell receptor beta chains were all read from a single sample in a study of cytomegalovirus exposure and HLA in healthy donors. The primer mix had 60 Vbeta and 13 Jbeta primers. Sequencing used immunoSEQ multiplex PCR; TCRdb keeps in-frame clones, though not all of them. The sample has about 150,000 clones; approximately 80% are singletons. Material: PBMCs. The receptors here all came from a woman in her forties or fifties in good health and CMV-seropositive.

V is TRBV19 and J is TRBJ2-1; 8 nucleotides agree with TRBD2. Germline loops: CDR1 LNHDA, CDR2 SQIVND (reference sequence). The CDR3 has 14 residues. Losses at the gene ends were 6 bases for V and 2 bases for J; bases not matched to a gene: 3. This chain's CDR3 is CASRNGGAYNEQFF. CDR3 DNA: TGTGCCAGTAGGAACGGGGGGGCCTACAATGAGCAGTTCTTC.

The CDR3 is CASSVGGREQYF. CDR3 nucleotide sequence: TGTGCCAGCAGTGTGGGCGGGCGGGAGCAGTACTTC. This sequence joins TRBV6-1 and TRBJ2-7; tentative D call: TRBD2 (5 bases). The CDR3 length is 12 residues. Germline-derived CDR1 and CDR2 are MNHNS and SASEGT. Trimming removed 4 bases from V and 7 bases from J, with 11 bases in between.

The chain uses TRBV5-6 and TRBJ1-2, with D unresolved. The germline CDR1 and CDR2 sequences are SGHDT and YYEEEE. The CDR3 totals 15 residues. Trimming removed 6 bases at V and 2 bases at J, with 17 bases between. CDR3 region: CASNLMPVLNYGYTF. DNA of the CDR3: TGTGCCAGCAACCTGATGCCGGTCCTAAACTATGGCTACACCTTC.

The J gene is TRBJ2-1, the V gene TRBV10-3, with 10 bases fitting TRBD1. The CDR3 has 14 residues. Germline-derived CDR1 and CDR2 are ENHRY and SYGVKD. V trimming: 9 bases; J trimming: 4 bases; junction bases outside the gene matches: 6. The CDR3 sequence is CAIALGQGYNEQFF. CDR3 in DNA: TGTGCCATTGCCTTGGGACAGGGGTACAATGAGCAGTTCTTC.

This rearrangement joins TRBV7-2 to TRBJ2-3; tentative D call: TRBD2 (6 bases). V lost 3 bases and J 8 bases, leaving 15 bases between the germline ends. Germline V lookup: CDR1 SGHTA, CDR2 FQGNSA. CDR3 length: 14 residues. The CDR3, as DNA: TGTGCCAGCAGCTTGGACGGGGGAGCAATTACGCAGTATTTT. It specifies CASSLDGGAITQYF.

The V call is TRBV7-3, the J call TRBJ2-1; TRBD1 agrees at 7 bases. The ends lost 5 bases at V and 3 bases at J; junction bases unmatched: 7. The CDR3 runs to 15 residues. Germline assignment: CDR1 SGHTA and CDR2 FQGTGA. The CDR3 nucleotides read TGTGCCAGCAGCCCCACCGGGACAGACTACAATGAGCAGTTCTTC. Translating it yields CASSPTGTDYNEQFF.

V gene TRBV25-1 combines with J gene TRBJ1-4; possible D gene TRBD1, 5 bases. The V gene's germline CDR1 is MGHDK and CDR2 SYGVNS. This CDR3 contains 15 residues. The V gene lost 5 bases and the J gene lost 8 bases, with 18 bases spanning the gap. The CDR3 here is CASSSSGTSGEKLFF. As DNA, the CDR3 is TGTGCCAGCAGTTCAAGCGGGACCAGCGGGGAAAAACTGTTTTTT.

Notes on this clone: The junction and the germline gene differ at one end; a read error may be behind it. The chain employs TRBV7-2 and TRBJ2-6; the D gene is possibly TRBD1 (5 bases). Germline lookup yields CDR1 SGHTA and CDR2 FQGNSA. The CDR3 runs to 15 residues. The CDR3 protein is CASSLTGSGANILTF. Written as DNA, the CDR3 is TGTGCCAGCAGCTTAACTGGCTCTGGGGCCAACATCCTGACTTTC.

Comment on this clone: The junction and the germline gene differ at one end; a read error may be behind it. The V call is TRBV7-9, the J call TRBJ1-2; the match to TRBD1 covers 9 bases. The CDR3 loop spans 16 amino acids. Germline V CDR1 and CDR2: SEHNR, FQNEAQ (reference sequence). In DNA, the CDR3 is TGTTCCAGCAGCTTAGTAGCACAGGGGGCCGACTATGGCTACACCTTC. Its translation is CSSSLVAQGADYGYTF. The full variable domain, in which reference TRBV7-9 and TRBJ1-2 provide the parts outside the CDR3, is DTGVSQNPRHKITKRGQNVTFRCDPISEHNRLYWYRQTLGQGPEFLTYFQNEAQLEKSRLLSDRFSAERPKGSFSTLEIQRTEQGDSAMYLCSSSLVAQGADYGYTFGSGTRLTVV.

The gene calls are TRBV5-1 and TRBJ1-2, with a possible D match to TRBD1 (5 bases). Trimming left V 4 bases short and J 6 bases short, with 22 bases between. The CDR3 length is 16 residues. The germline V gene encodes CDR1 SGHRS and CDR2 YFSETQ. CDR3 nucleotides: TGCGCCAGCAGCAGGTCCCGGACATGCGACCCAGATGGCTACACCTTC. Encoded protein: CASSRSRTCDPDGYTF.

The sample holds a few counts of this clone. The rearrangement links TRBV9 to TRBJ1-3, with 10 nucleotides matching TRBD1. The germline gives CDR1 SGDLS, CDR2 YYNGEE. This CDR3 comprises 16 residues. The ends lost 5 bases at V and 4 bases at J; junction bases unmatched: 9. CDR3 in amino acids: CASSPGQGLGGNTIYF. Here the CDR3 DNA reads TGTGCCAGCAGTCCGGGACAGGGGTTAGGCGGAAACACCATATATTTT.

The J gene is TRBJ1-5, the V gene TRBV28; a weak D match, TRBD1 (5 bases). Germline V gene data show CDR1 as MDHEN and CDR2 as SYDVKM. Trimming left V 2 bases short and J 4 bases short, with 9 bases between. The CDR3 covers 14 residues. This chain's CDR3 is CASSLIGTNQPQHF. The CDR3 bases are TGTGCCAGCAGTTTAATAGGGACTAATCAGCCCCAGCATTTT.

This clone showed up just once. V is TRBV11-2 and J is TRBJ2-7, with TRBD1 as a possible D gene (6 bases). CDR3 length: 14 amino acids. Deletions cut 1 base from V and 4 bases from J, with 11 bases between. Germline V gene data show CDR1 as SGHAT and CDR2 as FQNNGV. CDR3 in amino acids: CASSLAYRGYEQYF. The CDR3, as DNA: TGTGCCAGCAGCTTAGCATATAGGGGGTACGAGCAGTACTTC. Together with reference TRBV11-2 and TRBJ2-7, the CDR3 gives the full variable domain: EAGVAQSPRYKIIEKRQSVAFWCNPISGHATLYWYQQILGQGPKLLIQFQNNGVVDDSQLPKDRFSAERLKGVDSTLKIQPAKLEDSAVYLCASSLAYRGYEQYFGPGTRLTVT.

The chain joins TRBV11-2 to TRBJ1-2; D perhaps matches TRBD1 (6 bases). V lost 0 bases to trimming and J lost 2 bases, with 7 bases between them. The V gene's germline CDR1 is SGHAT and CDR2 FQNNGV. CDR3 length: 14 amino acids. CDR3 region: CASSLERGNYGYTF. The CDR3 DNA sequence: TGTGCCAGCAGCTTAGAGAGGGGGAACTATGGCTACACCTTC. Together with reference TRBV11-2 and TRBJ1-2, the CDR3 gives the full variable domain: EAGVAQSPRYKIIEKRQSVAFWCNPISGHATLYWYQQILGQGPKLLIQFQNNGVVDDSQLPKDRFSAERLKGVDSTLKIQPAKLEDSAVYLCASSLERGNYGYTFGSGTRLTVV.

The chain links TRBV2 to TRBJ1-6, with 7 positions matching TRBD1. With 1 base clipped from V and 8 bases from J, the junction kept 20 bases outside the gene matches. Germline V gene sequence: CDR1 SNHLY, CDR2 FYNNEI. This CDR3 is 20 amino acids long. CDR3 sequence: CASSEESLGTVMRGHSPLHF. The CDR3 nucleotides are TGTGCCAGCAGTGAAGAGTCTCTGGGGACAGTAATGAGGGGACATTCACCCCTCCACTTT.

The chain links TRBV11-2 to TRBJ2-7; D may be TRBD2 (6 bases). Per germline, CDR1 SGHAT and CDR2 FQNNGV. CDR3 length: 15 residues. The V and J ends lost 2 bases and 6 bases respectively, with 17 bases between them. The CDR3 protein is CASSLYTLGGGEQYF. DNA of the CDR3: TGTGCCAGCAGCTTATACACTTTGGGGGGTGGCGAGCAGTACTTC.